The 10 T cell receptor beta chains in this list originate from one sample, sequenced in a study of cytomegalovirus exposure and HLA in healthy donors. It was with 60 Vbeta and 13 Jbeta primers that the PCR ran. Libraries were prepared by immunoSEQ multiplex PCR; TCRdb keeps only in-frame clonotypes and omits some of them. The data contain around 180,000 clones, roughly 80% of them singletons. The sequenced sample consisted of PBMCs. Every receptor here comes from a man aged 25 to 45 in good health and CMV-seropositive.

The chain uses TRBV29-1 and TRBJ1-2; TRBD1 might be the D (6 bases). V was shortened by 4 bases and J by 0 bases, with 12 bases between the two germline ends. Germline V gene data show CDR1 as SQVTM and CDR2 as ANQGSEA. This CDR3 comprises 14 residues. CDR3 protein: CSVGGQSTNYGYTF. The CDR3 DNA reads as TGCAGCGTTGGAGGACAGTCTACTAACTATGGCTACACCTTC.

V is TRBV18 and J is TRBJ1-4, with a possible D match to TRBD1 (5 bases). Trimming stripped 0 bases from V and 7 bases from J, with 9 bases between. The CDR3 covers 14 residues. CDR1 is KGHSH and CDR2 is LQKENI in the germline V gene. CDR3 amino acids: CASSPPQGGEKLFF. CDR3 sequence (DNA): TGTGCCAGCTCACCACCGCAGGGAGGTGAAAAACTGTTTTTT.

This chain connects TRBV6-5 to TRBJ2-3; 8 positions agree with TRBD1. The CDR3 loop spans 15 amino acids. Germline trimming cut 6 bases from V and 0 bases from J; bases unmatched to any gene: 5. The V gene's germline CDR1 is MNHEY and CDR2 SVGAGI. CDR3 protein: CASRTGVSSTDTQYF. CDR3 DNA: TGTGCCAGCAGGACAGGGGTGTCCAGCACAGATACGCAGTATTTT.

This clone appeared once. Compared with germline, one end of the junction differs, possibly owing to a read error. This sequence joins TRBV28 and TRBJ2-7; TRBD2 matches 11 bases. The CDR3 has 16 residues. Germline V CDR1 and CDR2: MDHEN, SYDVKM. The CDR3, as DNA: TGTGTCAGCAGTTCCCAACTAGCGGGGGTTTCCTACGAGCAGTACTTC. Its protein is CVSSSQLAGVSYEQYF.

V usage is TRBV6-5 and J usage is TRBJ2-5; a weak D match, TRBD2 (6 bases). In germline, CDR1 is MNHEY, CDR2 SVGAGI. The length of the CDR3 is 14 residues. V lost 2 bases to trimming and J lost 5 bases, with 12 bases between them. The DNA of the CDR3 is TGTGCCAGCAGTTACAGTCCGGGAGTGGAGACCCAGTACTTC. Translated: CASSYSPGVETQYF.

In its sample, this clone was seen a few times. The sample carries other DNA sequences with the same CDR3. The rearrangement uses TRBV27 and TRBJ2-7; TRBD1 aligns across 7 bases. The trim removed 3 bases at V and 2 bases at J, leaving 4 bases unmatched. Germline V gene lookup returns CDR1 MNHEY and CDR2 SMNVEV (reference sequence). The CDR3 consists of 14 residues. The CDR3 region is CASSLSRGTYEQYF. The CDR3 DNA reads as TGTGCCAGCAGTTTGTCCAGGGGGACCTACGAGCAGTACTTC.

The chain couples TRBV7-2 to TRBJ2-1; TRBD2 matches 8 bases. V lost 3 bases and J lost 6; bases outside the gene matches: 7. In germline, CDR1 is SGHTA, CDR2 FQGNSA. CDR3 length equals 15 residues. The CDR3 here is CASSLPGLVFNEQFF. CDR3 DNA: TGTGCCAGCAGCTTGCCGGGACTAGTTTTCAATGAGCAGTTCTTC.

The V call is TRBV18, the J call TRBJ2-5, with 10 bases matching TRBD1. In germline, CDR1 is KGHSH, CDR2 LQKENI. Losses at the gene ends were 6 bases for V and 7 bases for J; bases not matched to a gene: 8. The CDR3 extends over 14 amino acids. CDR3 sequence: CASSDRGTKGTQYF. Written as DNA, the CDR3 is TGTGCCAGCTCGGACAGGGGGACCAAAGGGACCCAGTACTTC.

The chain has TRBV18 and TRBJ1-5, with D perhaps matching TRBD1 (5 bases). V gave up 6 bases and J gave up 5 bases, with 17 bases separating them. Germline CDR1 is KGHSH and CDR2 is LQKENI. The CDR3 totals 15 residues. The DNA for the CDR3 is TGTGCCAGCTCGCAGGGACTCACCAGGGATCAGCCCCAGCATTTT. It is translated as CASSQGLTRDQPQHF.

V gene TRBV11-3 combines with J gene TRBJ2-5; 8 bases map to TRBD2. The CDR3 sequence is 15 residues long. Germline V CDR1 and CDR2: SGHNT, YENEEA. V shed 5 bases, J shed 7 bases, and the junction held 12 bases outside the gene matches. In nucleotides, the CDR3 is TGTGCCAGCAGCCCCCGTAGCGGGGAAGCTGGGACCCAGTACTTC. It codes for CASSPRSGEAGTQYF. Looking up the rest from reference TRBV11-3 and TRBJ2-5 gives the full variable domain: EAGVVQSPRYKIIEKKQPVAFWCNPISGHNTLYWYLQNLGQGPELLIRYENEEAVDDSQLPKDRFSAERLKGVDSTLKIQPAELGDSAVYLCASSPRSGEAGTQYFGPGTRLLVL.